A single sample gave rise to the 30 T cell receptor beta chains below, sequenced in a study of a mutant IDH1 vaccine in newly diagnosed glioma. TCRdb's copy holds only in-frame clones and misses some; the assay was immunoSEQ multiplex PCR. The table has about 32,000 clones, about 80% seen once. Antigens of these TCRs are unknown. Indicated time point: week 35, safety follow-up. Every vaccine dose comprised 300 ug of mutant IDH1 20-mer peptide plus topical imiquimod. Sequences were derived from PBMCs, sampled from a glioma patient whose treatment included an IDH1 peptide vaccine. The source of these receptors is a middle-aged man with glioma. Some clones in this sample may be carry-over from other donors' samples.

This rearrangement joins TRBV12-5 to TRBJ1-1; unclear D gene. V was shortened by 7 bases and J by 3 bases, with 9 bases between the two germline ends. The CDR3 length is 12 residues. Germline V gene lookup returns CDR1 LGHNT and CDR2 FRNRAP. The CDR3 is CASALYDTEAFF. CDR3 nucleotides: TGTGCTAGTGCTTTATACGACACTGAAGCTTTCTTT.

V and J are TRBV30 and TRBJ1-2, with TRBD1 matching 12 bases. V was clipped by 4 bases and J by 5 bases; unmatched bases: 11. This CDR3 is 16 amino acids long. Germline-derived CDR1 and CDR2 are GTSNPN and SVGIG (reference sequence). The CDR3: CAWNRDRGPGGYGYTF. The CDR3 DNA is TGTGCCTGGAACAGGGACAGGGGGCCCGGAGGTTATGGCTACACCTTC. Supplemented by reference TRBV30 and TRBJ1-2, the full variable domain reads SQTIHQWPATLVQPVGSPLSLECTVEGTSNPNLYWYRQAAGRGLQLLFYSVGIGQISSEVPQNLSASRPQDRQFILSSKKLLLSDSGFYLCAWNRDRGPGGYGYTFGSGTRLTVV.

The J gene is TRBJ2-5, the V gene TRBV7-9; no firm D call. CDR1 and CDR2 (germline): SEHNR, FQNEAQ (reference sequence). This CDR3 contains 16 residues. Trimming stripped 5 bases from V and 1 base from J, with 17 bases between. This chain's CDR3 is CASSPLSYGRQETQYF. CDR3 in DNA: TGTGCCAGCAGCCCCCTGTCGTACGGCCGCCAAGAGACCCAGTACTTC.

This chain uses TRBV7-2 with TRBJ1-2; tentative D call: TRBD1 (5 bases). The CDR3 covers 14 residues. Germline-derived CDR1 and CDR2 are SGHTA and FQGNSA. Trimming stripped 0 bases from V and 5 bases from J, with 10 bases between. The CDR3 DNA reads as TGTGCCAGCAGCTTAGCAGGGGAGGGTTATGGCTACACCTTC. Translating gives CASSLAGEGYGYTF.

The CDR3 reads CASSYPTGATNEKLFF. CDR3 bases: TGTGCCAGCAGTTACCCCACAGGTGCAACTAATGAAAAACTGTTTTTT. This chain connects TRBV6-6 to TRBJ1-4; maybe TRBD1 (5 bases). The CDR3 contains 16 residues. Germline lookup yields CDR1 MNHNY and CDR2 SVGAGI (reference sequence). With 2 bases removed from V and 0 bases from J, the gap between germline ends came to 10 bases.

The chain recombines TRBV2 with TRBJ1-4; D unresolved. V dropped 7 bases and J dropped 0 bases, with 9 bases sitting between them. This CDR3 comprises 14 residues. The germline CDR1 and CDR2 sequences are SNHLY and FYNNEI. The CDR3 spells CASKGSSTNEKLFF. The CDR3 DNA sequence: TGTGCCAGCAAAGGATCCTCAACTAATGAAAAACTGTTTTTT. The entire variable domain, with the rest obtained from reference TRBV2 and TRBJ1-4, is as follows: EPEVTQTPSHQVTQMGQEVILRCVPISNHLYFYWYRQILGQKVEFLVSFYNNEISEKSEIFDDQFSVERPDGSNFTLKIRSTKLEDSAMYFCASKGSSTNEKLFFGSGTQLSVL.

The chain couples TRBV7-9 to TRBJ2-3, with unresolved D. Trimming took off 3 bases at V and 5 bases at J, with 6 bases between the two ends. Germline V gene sequence: CDR1 SEHNR, CDR2 FQNEAQ (reference sequence). The CDR3 totals 12 residues. As DNA, the CDR3 is TGTGCCAGCAGCTTTAACGAAGATACGCAGTATTTT. This translates into CASSFNEDTQYF.

V is TRBV7-3 and J is TRBJ2-7; possible D gene TRBD2, 5 bases. This CDR3 spans 15 amino acids. V was shortened by 1 base and J by 2 bases, with 12 bases between the two germline ends. From germline, CDR1 is SGHTA and CDR2 FQGTGA. The CDR3 region is CASSLSGLFPYEQYF. The CDR3 DNA sequence: TGTGCCAGCAGCTTAAGCGGGCTATTTCCCTACGAGCAGTACTTC.

The genes are TRBV6-1 and TRBJ1-4; D may be TRBD1 (5 bases). CDR3 length: 15 residues. V shed 6 bases and J shed 6 bases, with 17 bases lying between them. CDR1 and CDR2 from the germline V gene are MNHNS and SASEGT. CDR3 residues: CASRPPGVGDEKLFF. The CDR3 bases are TGTGCCAGCAGGCCTCCGGGGGTAGGAGATGAAAAACTGTTTTTT.

J is TRBJ1-1 and V is TRBV2; 10 bases line up with TRBD1. CDR1 is SNHLY, CDR2 FYNNEI, per germline. J lost 3 bases, V lost 9 bases, and 7 bases had no gene match. The CDR3 loop spans 14 amino acids. The CDR3 coding sequence is TGTGCCAGTCTCCGGACAGGGGGGTACACTGAAGCTTTCTTT. Encoded protein: CASLRTGGYTEAFF.

The chain has TRBV5-5 and TRBJ1-1; D call uncertain. Germline loops: CDR1 SGHKS, CDR2 YYEKEE (reference sequence). The CDR3 loop spans 14 amino acids. The V end lost 1 base, the J end lost 0 bases, and 7 bases lay between the germline ends. CDR3 region: CASSLQTMNTEAFF. DNA of the CDR3: TGTGCCAGCAGCTTGCAGACCATGAACACTGAAGCTTTCTTT.

The rearrangement joins TRBV10-3 to TRBJ1-1; TRBD1 matches 7 bases. The CDR3 consists of 13 residues. V lost 7 bases and J lost 5; bases outside the gene matches: 7. Germline CDR1 reads ENHRY; CDR2 reads SYGVKD. CDR3 in amino acids: CAITPDRTTEAFF. The CDR3 DNA follows: TGTGCCATCACCCCGGACAGGACAACTGAAGCTTTCTTT.

The V and J genes are TRBV11-3 and TRBJ2-2; D could derive from TRBD1 or TRBD2 (6 bases each). The CDR3 totals 14 residues. Germline lookup yields CDR1 SGHNT and CDR2 YENEEA. The V end lost 6 bases, the J end lost 7 bases, and 15 bases lay between the germline ends. DNA for the CDR3: TGTGCCAGCAGTCGCAGGGGAGGAGGCGGGGAGCTGTTTTTT. Translated: CASSRRGGGGELFF.

This rearrangement joins TRBV5-1 to TRBJ2-5; TRBD1 matches 7 bases. Germline assignment: CDR1 SGHRS and CDR2 YFSETQ. The CDR3 sequence is 15 residues long. The V and J ends lost 4 bases and 1 base, in that order; junction bases with no gene match: 7. The CDR3 region is CASSKGGVPQETQYF. For the CDR3, the DNA is TGCGCCAGCAGCAAAGGGGGCGTACCCCAAGAGACCCAGTACTTC.

For this clone: Because the CDR3's place on the DNA is in doubt, the DNA is left out and the CDR3 is given as listed by TCRdb. The chain is built from TRBV13 and TRBJ2-2. The CDR3 has 17 residues if both end residues are counted. Germline CDR1 reads PRHDT; CDR2 reads FYEKMQ (reference sequence). CDR3 loop: CASSPRSDTLGTGELFF.

This chain links TRBV2 with TRBJ2-7, with 12 bases identical to TRBD1. The germline gives CDR1 SNHLY, CDR2 FYNNEI. The V and J ends lost 7 bases and 5 bases, in that order; junction bases with no gene match: 12. CDR3 length: 16 amino acids. CDR3 DNA sequence: TGTGCCAGCATTTCTCCGTGGGGACAGGGGGCCGACGAGCAGTACTTC. Translation gives CASISPWGQGADEQYF.

This chain connects TRBV5-1 to TRBJ1-2, with a possible D match to TRBD1 (5 bases). Trimming removed 1 base at V and 8 bases at J, with 12 bases between. The CDR3 covers 13 residues. Germline CDR1 is SGHRS and CDR2 is YFSETQ. The CDR3 region is CASSLLEGVGYTF. CDR3 sequence (DNA): TGCGCCAGCAGCTTGTTGGAAGGGGTCGGCTACACCTTC.

The chain has TRBV7-2 and TRBJ2-5; 9 bases are shared with TRBD1. Germline CDR1 reads SGHTA; CDR2 reads FQGNSA. The J segment lost 1 base and the V segment lost 4 bases, leaving 7 bases of the junction unmatched. This CDR3 comprises 16 residues. The CDR3 DNA sequence: TGTGCCAGCAGCTGGGGACAGGGCGCGGTCCAAGAGACCCAGTACTTC. Its translation: CASSWGQGAVQETQYF.

This chain uses TRBV18 with TRBJ2-7, with 8 positions matching TRBD2. Germline assignment: CDR1 KGHSH and CDR2 LQKENI. The CDR3 consists of 14 residues. The V gene end was trimmed by 5 bases and the J gene end by 5 bases; junction bases not matched to a gene: 8. This CDR3 is CASSVPGLENEQYF. DNA for the CDR3: TGTGCCAGCTCAGTTCCGGGACTAGAAAACGAGCAGTACTTC.

Turning to this clone: A much larger clone lies one base from this, so it may be a read error. The chain links TRBV14 to TRBJ2-1; 11 positions match TRBD1. Germline CDR1 and CDR2: SGHDN and FVKESK. The CDR3 loop spans 13 amino acids. CDR3 in DNA: TGTGCCGGCAGCCCCACTCGGACAGGGGGCTTGTTCTTC. It encodes CAGSPTRTGGLFF.

The chain uses TRBV5-1 and TRBJ2-1; the match to TRBD2 covers 9 bases. J was trimmed by 5 bases and V by 2 bases; bases with no gene match: 5. This CDR3 is built from 15 residues. CDR1 is SGHRS, CDR2 YFSETQ, per germline. The CDR3 DNA reads TGCGCCAGCAGCTTCTTGACTAGCGGCAACAATGAGCAGTTCTTC. Encoded protein: CASSFLTSGNNEQFF. Based on the CDR3 plus reference TRBV5-1 and TRBJ2-1, the full variable domain is KAGVTQTPRYLIKTRGQQVTLSCSPISGHRSVSWYQQTPGQGLQFLFEYFSETQRNKGNFPGRFSGRQFSNSRSEMNVSTLELGDSALYLCASSFLTSGNNEQFFGPGTRLTVL.

This clone was counted a few times. The CDR3 nucleotides are TGTGCCAGCAGCCCCGGGACATGGGACACTGAAGCTTTCTTT. Its translation is CASSPGTWDTEAFF. This rearrangement joins TRBV7-9 to TRBJ1-1; tentatively, D is TRBD1 (6 bases). The CDR3 spans 14 residues. The germline V gene encodes CDR1 SEHNR and CDR2 FQNEAQ (reference sequence). V lost 5 bases to trimming and J lost 3 bases, with 13 bases between them. Full variable domain (remainder filled in from reference TRBV7-9 and TRBJ1-1): DTGVSQNPRHKITKRGQNVTFRCDPISEHNRLYWYRQTLGQGPEFLTYFQNEAQLEKSRLLSDRFSAERPKGSFSTLEIQRTEQGDSAMYLCASSPGTWDTEAFFGQGTRLTVV.

This clone was counted between two and nine times. This rearrangement joins TRBV7-9 to TRBJ1-4, with 7 bases identical to TRBD1. This CDR3 is built from 15 residues. CDR1 is SEHNR and CDR2 is FQNEAQ in the germline V gene (reference sequence). The V segment lost 1 base and the J segment 13 bases; nucleotides outside the gene matches: 12. The CDR3 spells CASSLDGDSWTVLFF. CDR3 DNA sequence: TGTGCCAGCAGCTTAGACGGGGACAGTTGGACTGTACTGTTTTTT.

The chain couples TRBV5-1 to TRBJ1-6; the match to TRBD1 covers 7 bases. CDR3 size: 15 residues. Trimming removed 4 bases from V and 4 bases from J; junction bases left unmatched: 5. Looked up from germline, CDR1 is SGHRS and CDR2 is YFSETQ. The CDR3 sequence is CASSLGTEYNSPLHF. The CDR3 nucleotides are TGCGCCAGCAGCCTCGGGACAGAGTATAATTCACCCCTCCACTTT.

The gene calls are TRBV27 and TRBJ2-2; D uncertain. Trimming shortened V by 0 bases and J by 4 bases, and 3 bases separated the two germline ends. Per germline, CDR1 MNHEY and CDR2 SMNVEV (reference sequence). The CDR3 length is 13 residues. CDR3 loop: CASSLSATGELFF. Written as DNA, the CDR3 is TGTGCCAGCAGTTTATCCGCCACCGGGGAGCTGTTTTTT.

This clone has just one count. The rearrangement uses TRBV9 and TRBJ1-4, with TRBD1 matching over 7 bases. V was pared by 4 bases and J by 13 bases, with 16 bases of the junction left unmatched. The CDR3 spans 15 residues. Germline assignment: CDR1 SGDLS and CDR2 YYNGEE. CDR3 loop: CASSPWEGAHIGLFF. CDR3 in DNA: TGTGCCAGCAGCCCTTGGGAGGGGGCACATATAGGACTGTTTTTT. Full variable domain (rest looked up from reference TRBV9 and TRBJ1-4): DSGVTQTPKHLITATGQRVTLRCSPRSGDLSVYWYQQSLDQGLQFLIQYYNGEERAKGNILERFSAQQFPDLHSELNLSSLELGDSALYFCASSPWEGAHIGLFFGSGTQLSVL.

This sequence joins TRBV30 and TRBJ2-5; 9 positions agree with TRBD1. The CDR3 spans 14 residues. V gave up 4 bases and J gave up 5 bases; unmatched junction bases: 8. From germline, CDR1 is GTSNPN and CDR2 SVGIG (reference sequence). The CDR3 nucleotides read TGTGCCTGGAAAGAACAGGGGGCAGGGGAGACCCAGTACTTC. Translated: CAWKEQGAGETQYF.

The chain couples TRBV10-1 to TRBJ1-1, with D unclear. The V end lost 7 bases, the J end lost 1 base, and 10 bases lay between the germline ends. The CDR3 is 13 amino acids. Germline assignment: CDR1 WNHNN and CDR2 SYGVQD (reference sequence). CDR3 bases: TGCGCCAGCACCGCGAGGGAGAACACTGAAGCTTTCTTT. Amino acid sequence: CASTARENTEAFF.

This chain links TRBV27 with TRBJ2-7; D assignment may be TRBD1 or TRBD2 (6 bases each). Per the germline V gene, CDR1 is MNHEY and CDR2 is SMNVEV (reference sequence). The germline V and J ends were trimmed by 5 bases and 7 bases, with 15 bases remaining between them. This CDR3 comprises 13 residues. This CDR3 is CASSPWGAREQYF. CDR3 sequence (DNA): TGTGCCAGCAGTCCTTGGGGGGCTCGAGAGCAGTACTTC.

The rearrangement uses TRBV30 and TRBJ1-4, with a possible D match to TRBD1 (6 bases). Germline V gene lookup returns CDR1 GTSNPN and CDR2 SVGIG (reference sequence). Deletions cut 3 bases from V and 10 bases from J, with 12 bases between. This CDR3 spans 12 amino acids. CDR3 in amino acids: CAWRAGDGKLFF. The CDR3 coding sequence is TGTGCCTGGAGGGCAGGGGACGGAAAACTGTTTTTT.